The 5 T cell receptor beta chains below come from one sample, sequenced in a study of human thymus T cells. The data were produced by immunoSEQ multiplex PCR, yet TCRdb's version contains in-frame clones alone and is incomplete. The profile covers some 46,000 clones, with approximately 95% appearing a single time and about 0.16% taken by the ten largest. The sequenced sample was blood. The receptors shown here come from a girl under three years old with a congenital heart defect but otherwise immunologically healthy.

CDR3: CASSVVLNTEAFF. CDR3 DNA: TGTGCCAGCAGCGTAGTCCTGAACACTGAAGCTTTCTTT. The chain joins TRBV9 to TRBJ1-1; D call uncertain. The germline V and J ends were trimmed by 0 bases and 0 bases, with 3 bases remaining between them. The germline V gene has CDR1 SGDLS and CDR2 YYNGEE. The CDR3 covers 13 residues.

The chain combines TRBV11-2 with TRBJ2-1; D not certain. This CDR3 region has 14 residues. CDR1 and CDR2 from the germline V gene are SGHAT and FQNNGV. V was trimmed by 1 base and J by 8 bases, leaving 12 bases between them. CDR3: CASSLVGRQDEQFF. CDR3 bases: TGTGCCAGCAGCTTAGTTGGTAGGCAGGATGAGCAGTTCTTC.

This chain uses TRBV6-1 with TRBJ1-2; TRBD1 aligns across 7 bases. This CDR3 is 13 amino acids long. The V gene end was trimmed by 4 bases and the J gene end by 4 bases; junction bases not matched to a gene: 3. CDR1 and CDR2 (germline): MNHNS, SASEGT. The CDR3 spells CASSGSGGYGYTF. In DNA form, the CDR3 reads TGTGCCAGCAGTGGGTCAGGGGGCTATGGCTACACCTTC.

CDR3: CASRGLGPPYEQYF. The DNA of the CDR3 is TGTGCCAGCAGGGGCCTGGGCCCCCCCTACGAGCAGTACTTC. V and J are TRBV7-9 and TRBJ2-7; D remains unclear. V lost 6 bases and J 2 bases, leaving 14 bases between the germline ends. The CDR3 length is 14 residues. Germline CDR1 is SEHNR and CDR2 is FQNEAQ (reference sequence).

The chain employs TRBV5-1 and TRBJ1-1; TRBD1 is a possible D gene (5 bases). Germline CDR1 reads SGHRS; CDR2 reads YFSETQ. The CDR3 is made up of 15 amino acids. V was trimmed by 0 bases and J by 0 bases, leaving 9 bases between them. CDR3 nucleotide sequence: TGCGCCAGCAGCTTGGCCCCAGGGCTGAACACTGAAGCTTTCTTT. Translation: CASSLAPGLNTEAFF.